A single sample gave rise to the 26 T cell receptor beta chains below, sequenced in a study of T cells in Graves' hyperthyroidism and ophthalmopathy. TCR beta CDR3 sequences were amplified from RNA transcripts. An initial round of RT-PCR targeting the TCR CDR3 relied on the HTBI primer set. MiXCR, run by TCRdb on the multiplex PCR reads, gives a single entry per CDR3 protein. This sample has hundreds of thousands of distinct CDR3 sequences, with 13% to 15% found just once. The sequencing input was blood. The receptor set was obtained from a woman younger than 30 with Graves' hyperthyroidism.

The chain links TRBV11-2 to TRBJ2-2, with 14 bases identical to TRBD2. V shed 5 bases, J shed 1 base, and the junction held 3 bases outside the gene matches. This CDR3 spans 17 amino acids. Per the germline V gene, CDR1 is SGHAT and CDR2 is FQNNGV. The CDR3 is CASSPGLAGENTGELFF. DNA of the CDR3: TGTGCCAGCAGCCCGGGACTAGCGGGAGAGAACACCGGGGAGCTGTTTTTT.

This clonotype was counted many times. CDR3 DNA: TGTGCCAGCAGTTCCCGACAGGTAACCATGAACACTGAAGCTTTCTTT. This sequence encodes CASSSRQVTMNTEAFF. V usage is TRBV12-3 or TRBV12-4 and J usage is TRBJ1-1, with D possibly TRBD1 on 6 matching bases. The CDR3 has 16 amino acids. V was pared by 4 bases and J by 0 bases, with 15 bases between.

This clonotype was seen more than once but under ten times. This chain joins TRBV9 and TRBJ2-1; possible D gene TRBD2, 5 bases. The CDR3 totals 17 residues. Germline V gene sequence: CDR1 SGDLS, CDR2 YYNGEE. V was shortened by 0 bases and J by 0 bases, with 13 bases between the two germline ends. CDR3 region: CASSVGGGPGSYNEQFF. In DNA, the CDR3 is TGTGCCAGCAGCGTAGGCGGCGGGCCCGGCTCCTACAATGAGCAGTTCTTC.

This clonotype was seen a handful of times. In DNA form, the CDR3 reads TGCAGCGCCGTACAGGGAATTAACTATGGCTACACCTTC. Its protein product is CSAVQGINYGYTF. This chain connects TRBV29-1 to TRBJ1-2; tentatively, D is TRBD1 (6 bases). V was shortened by 7 bases and J by 1 base, with 13 bases between the two germline ends. The germline CDR1 and CDR2 sequences are SQVTM and ANQGSEA. The CDR3 has 13 amino acids.

The chain employs TRBV10-3 and TRBJ2-3; the D gene could be TRBD1 or TRBD2 (6 bases each). The CDR3 spans 14 residues. Germline values: CDR1 ENHRY, CDR2 SYGVKD. With 7 bases removed from V and 6 bases from J, the gap between germline ends came to 17 bases. The CDR3 protein is CAITEGGDGDTQYF. The DNA for the CDR3 is TGTGCCATCACCGAGGGGGGAGATGGGGATACGCAGTATTTT.

This clonotype appeared many times. This chain joins TRBV12-3 or TRBV12-4 and TRBJ2-2; 12 nucleotides agree with TRBD2. Trimming at V came to 1 base and at J to 5 bases, leaving 5 bases not matched to a gene. The CDR3 is made up of 17 amino acids. The CDR3 DNA is TGTGCCAGCAGTTTAGGACTAGCGGGAGTTGGGACCGGGGAGCTGTTTTTT. This codes for CASSLGLAGVGTGELFF.

This chain connects TRBV9 to TRBJ1-5, with 9 bases lining up with TRBD1. V shed 3 bases and J 7 bases; nucleotides not matched to a gene: 5. Germline CDR1 is SGDLS and CDR2 is YYNGEE. This CDR3 region has 14 residues. This CDR3 is CASSAGTGSQPQHF. As DNA, the CDR3 is TGTGCCAGCAGCGCCGGGACAGGGTCGCAGCCCCAGCATTTT.

This clonotype showed up just a few times. The chain links TRBV9 to TRBJ2-5; possibly TRBD1 or TRBD2 for D (5 bases each). The CDR3 runs 15 residues. V lost 4 bases to trimming and J lost 4 bases, with 17 bases between them. The V gene's germline CDR1 is SGDLS and CDR2 YYNGEE. The CDR3 coding sequence is TGTGCCAGCAGCTTTGGACACCTTGGGACAGAGACCCAGTACTTC. As protein: CASSFGHLGTETQYF. Drawing the rest from reference TRBV9 and TRBJ2-5, the complete variable domain is DSGVTQTPKHLITATGQRVTLRCSPRSGDLSVYWYQQSLDQGLQFLIQYYNGEERAKGNILERFSAQQFPDLHSELNLSSLELGDSALYFCASSFGHLGTETQYFGPGTRLLVL.

This clonotype was seen at least ten times. V is TRBV28 and J is TRBJ2-3, with 8 bases lining up with TRBD2. Trimming removed 3 bases from V and 3 bases from J; junction bases left unmatched: 17. The CDR3 is 19 amino acids. Germline values: CDR1 MDHEN, CDR2 SYDVKM. As DNA, the CDR3 is TGTGCCAGCAGTTTTGCCCTCCCTGGAGGTAGCGGGATAACAGATACGCAGTATTTT. This codes for CASSFALPGGSGITDTQYF. The full variable domain, with the rest looked up from reference TRBV28 and TRBJ2-3, is DVKVTQSSRYLVKRTGEKVFLECVQDMDHENMFWYRQDPGLGLRLIYFSYDVKMKEKGDIPEGYSVSREKKERFSLILESASTNQTSMYLCASSFALPGGSGITDTQYFGPGTRLTVL.

There are many counts of this clonotype. The chain employs TRBV20-1 and TRBJ2-7; TRBD2 might be the D (6 bases). The CDR3 spans 13 residues. Trimming removed 5 bases at V and 0 bases at J, with 11 bases between. Germline V gives CDR1 DFQATT, CDR2 SNEGSKA (reference sequence). The CDR3 DNA is TGCAGTGCTCCGGGGGTCAGCTCCTACGAGCAGTACTTC. The encoded protein is CSAPGVSSYEQYF.

This clonotype was seen repeatedly, ten times or more. The chain uses TRBV7-2 and TRBJ1-2; D is undetermined. The CDR3 is 15 residues long. The V and J ends lost 5 bases and 4 bases respectively, with 17 bases between them. CDR1 is SGHTA, CDR2 FQGNSA, per germline. The CDR3 spells CASSPIGGEGYGYTF. CDR3 nucleotide sequence: TGTGCCAGCAGCCCGATAGGCGGCGAGGGCTATGGCTACACCTTC.

The table lists this clonotype with many counts. The V gene is TRBV6-1, the J gene TRBJ2-1; possible D gene TRBD2, 5 bases. Trimming took off 2 bases at V and 6 bases at J, with 23 bases between the two ends. CDR1 and CDR2 (germline): MNHNS, SASEGT. The length of the CDR3 is 18 residues. CDR3 loop: CASSERSRYGSYVNEQFF. The CDR3 DNA sequence: TGTGCCAGCAGTGAACGTAGCAGGTATGGGAGCTACGTCAATGAGCAGTTCTTC.

This chain joins TRBV19 and TRBJ2-7; 9 bases are shared with TRBD2. This CDR3 spans 13 amino acids. Trimming cost V 8 bases and J 2 bases; bases outside gene matches: 4. Looked up from germline, CDR1 is LNHDA and CDR2 is SQIVND (reference sequence). This CDR3 is CASGAGGTYEQYF. CDR3 nucleotides: TGTGCCAGTGGTGCGGGAGGGACCTACGAGCAGTACTTC.

This clonotype was counted between two and nine times. The J gene is TRBJ2-5, the V gene TRBV20-1; TRBD2 aligns across 7 bases. The CDR3 extends over 15 amino acids. CDR1 DFQATT and CDR2 SNEGSKA come from the germline V gene (reference sequence). After removal of 6 bases from V and 2 bases from J, the junction contained 12 bases not matched to a gene. This chain's CDR3 is CSARRAGGSQETQYF. The DNA of the CDR3 is TGCAGTGCAAGAAGGGCTGGCGGGAGTCAAGAGACCCAGTACTTC.

This clonotype was counted many times. The rearrangement uses TRBV3-1 and TRBJ2-3; the match to TRBD2 covers 14 bases. The CDR3 sequence is 17 residues long. V trimming: 0 bases; J trimming: 4 bases; junction bases outside the gene matches: 3. CDR1 and CDR2 (germline): LGHDT, YNNKEL (reference sequence). Here the CDR3 reads CASSQDRGLAGADTQYF. Written as DNA, the CDR3 is TGTGCCAGCAGCCAAGATCGGGGACTAGCGGGAGCAGATACGCAGTATTTT.

This chain connects TRBV20-1 to TRBJ2-3; D perhaps matches TRBD1 (6 bases). The germline CDR1 and CDR2 sequences are DFQATT and SNEGSKA (reference sequence). This CDR3 contains 12 residues. Trimming cost V 8 bases and J 5 bases, with 14 bases left between them. CDR3 residues: CSSGPRGDTQYF. CDR3 DNA: TGCAGTTCTGGACCCAGGGGAGATACGCAGTATTTT.

This clonotype was detected many times. The chain combines TRBV20-1 with TRBJ2-1; 7 bases are a match to TRBD2. The CDR3 sequence is 18 residues long. Losses at the gene ends were 5 bases for V and 3 bases for J; bases not matched to a gene: 19. Per the germline V gene, CDR1 is DFQATT and CDR2 is SNEGSKA (reference sequence). The CDR3 DNA follows: TGCAGTGCTCCCACCCCAGCGGGATCCCCCCGGGGCTACAATGAGCAGTTCTTC. It is translated as CSAPTPAGSPRGYNEQFF.

This clonotype has a count of ten or more. One end of the junction fails to match germline, which may point to a read error. This rearrangement joins TRBV18 to TRBJ2-5; D remains ambiguous. The CDR3 is 13 residues long. The V gene's germline CDR1 is KGHSH and CDR2 LQKENI. CDR3 sequence (DNA): TGTGCCAACTCACCACGGTTAGGGGAGACCCAGTACTTC. Translation gives CANSPRLGETQYF.

This clonotype was detected ten times or more. The V call is TRBV5-6, the J call TRBJ2-4; D remains ambiguous. CDR1 SGHDT and CDR2 YYEEEE come from the germline V gene. Trimming took off 4 bases at V and 0 bases at J, with 11 bases between the two ends. The CDR3 has 15 residues. CDR3 sequence: CASSAASRAKNIQYF. In DNA, the CDR3 is TGTGCCAGCAGCGCCGCGTCTCGAGCCAAAAACATTCAGTACTTC.

This clonotype came up a few times. This sequence joins TRBV19 and TRBJ2-6, with D possibly matching TRBD2 (5 bases). V lost 3 bases to trimming and J lost 8 bases, with 17 bases between them. CDR1 and CDR2 from the germline V gene are LNHDA and SQIVND (reference sequence). The CDR3 consists of 16 residues. The CDR3: CASSMEPQLGTNVLTF. The CDR3, as DNA: TGTGCCAGTAGTATGGAGCCTCAACTCGGGACCAACGTCCTGACTTTC.

There are many counts of this clonotype. This CDR3 reads CASSPTLEVNEQFF. In DNA form, the CDR3 reads TGTGCCAGCTCACCAACTTTGGAAGTTAATGAGCAGTTCTTC. The V call is TRBV18, the J call TRBJ2-1; no definite D call. Germline values: CDR1 KGHSH, CDR2 LQKENI. This CDR3 region has 14 residues. The germline V and J ends were trimmed by 2 bases and 7 bases, with 12 bases remaining between them.

This clonotype was picked up one time. V gene TRBV29-1 combines with J gene TRBJ1-2; D unclear. The V gene's germline CDR1 is SQVTM and CDR2 ANQGSEA. CDR3 length: 13 residues. Between the trimmed V and J ends, which lost 5 bases and 4 bases, there was a span of 14 bases. The CDR3: CSVLFGGSYGYTF. Written as DNA, the CDR3 is TGCAGCGTTCTTTTTGGAGGCAGCTATGGCTACACCTTC.

A few counts support this clonotype. V and J are TRBV29-1 and TRBJ2-7; a possible D gene is TRBD1 (6 bases). Trimming stripped 7 bases from V and 0 bases from J, with 16 bases between. The CDR3 totals 14 residues. Germline V CDR1 and CDR2: SQVTM, ANQGSEA. The CDR3 is CSARAPGHSYEQYF. CDR3 DNA sequence: TGCAGCGCTAGAGCTCCGGGACACTCCTACGAGCAGTACTTC.

This clonotype was detected many times. This chain links TRBV6-1 with TRBJ2-1, with 14 bases lining up with TRBD2. The CDR3 extends over 16 amino acids. J lost 6 bases, V lost 8 bases, and 9 bases had no gene match. Germline V gene sequence: CDR1 MNHNS, CDR2 SASEGT. The DNA of the CDR3 is TGTGCCAGCGACGTGACTAGCGGGAGGGCCAGCAATGAGCAGTTCTTC. This encodes CASDVTSGRASNEQFF.

This chain links TRBV12-3 or TRBV12-4 with TRBJ2-4, with 7 bases fitting TRBD2. V lost 7 bases and J lost 1; bases outside the gene matches: 13. This CDR3 has 17 amino acids. The CDR3 nucleotides read TGTGCCAGCATACCTCCAGGGAGGGTTTTGGCCAAAAACATTCAGTACTTC. It is translated as CASIPPGRVLAKNIQYF.

This chain links TRBV20-1 with TRBJ2-3; 7 bases are a match to TRBD1. This CDR3 contains 15 residues. Germline V gene data show CDR1 as DFQATT and CDR2 as SNEGSKA (reference sequence). The trim removed 4 bases at V and 2 bases at J, leaving 9 bases unmatched. This CDR3 reads CSATIRQGNTDTQYF. The CDR3, as DNA: TGCAGTGCTACCATCAGACAGGGTAACACAGATACGCAGTATTTT.